The rows below give T cell receptor beta chains drawn from one sample of a study of shared clonotypes between healthy human individuals. Generated by immunoSEQ multiplex PCR, the TCRdb table keeps only in-frame clones and is missing some. Of 2 million or so clones detected, over 85% appear once; the ten largest clones hold roughly 1%. What was sequenced was naive CD8+ T cells sorted from blood. The receptors stem from a man aged 18 to 29 in good health. Each CDR3 is given with its conserved first and last residue. A D gene is named only where the DNA matches it firmly. Size is omitted from some rows. Given values are once, few, many or a class for expanded clones.

clone_size: NA
d_call: NA
v_call: TRBV29-1
j_call: TRBJ2-5
cdr3_nt: TGCAGCGTTGACCTCCCGGGGGCGGAGACCCAGTACTTC
cdr3_aa: CSVDLPGAETQYF

clone_size: NA
d_call: TRBD1
v_call: TRBV29-1
j_call: TRBJ2-3
cdr3_nt: TGCAGCGTGCCGGGACAGATCACAGATACGCAGTATTTT
cdr3_aa: CSVPGQITDTQYF

clone_size: NA
d_call: NA
v_call: TRBV5-1
j_call: TRBJ2-7
cdr3_nt: TGCGCCAGCAGCTTCACCCCCGGGGCCGCCTACGAGCAGTACTTC
cdr3_aa: CASSFTPGAAYEQYF

clone_size: NA
d_call: NA
v_call: TRBV11-2
j_call: TRBJ2-7
cdr3_nt: TGTGCCAGCAGCTTTGGACAGACCTACGAGCAGTACTTC
cdr3_aa: CASSFGQTYEQYF

clone_size: NA
d_call: TRBD2
v_call: TRBV11-2
j_call: TRBJ2-4
cdr3_nt: TGTGCCAGCAGCTCCCGGACTAGCGGGGGTAAAAACATTCAGTACTTC
cdr3_aa: CASSSRTSGGKNIQYF

clone_size: NA
d_call: TRBD2
v_call: TRBV6-5
j_call: TRBJ2-5
cdr3_nt: TGTGCCAGCAGTACGGGGGGGGGCTTGGAGACCCAGTACTTC
cdr3_aa: CASSTGGGLETQYF

clone_size: NA
d_call: TRBD1
v_call: TRBV30
j_call: TRBJ1-2
cdr3_nt: TGTGCCTGGGGCCAGGGGGATGGCTACACCTTC
cdr3_aa: CAWGQGDGYTF

clone_size: NA
d_call: NA
v_call: TRBV13
j_call: TRBJ2-3
cdr3_nt: TGTGCCAGCAGCCATTCATTGGCCGAGGTTGGAGCAGATACGCAGTATTTT
cdr3_aa: CASSHSLAEVGADTQYF

clone_size: NA
d_call: NA
v_call: TRBV4-1
j_call: TRBJ2-2
cdr3_nt: TGCGCCAGCAGCCAAGGACAGGCGAACACCGGGGAGCTGTTTTTT
cdr3_aa: CASSQGQANTGELFF

clone_size: NA
d_call: NA
v_call: TRBV6-6
j_call: TRBJ2-2
cdr3_nt: TGTGCCAGCAGCCCCTGGGGGGCGGTCAGCTCCGGGGAGCTGTTTTTT
cdr3_aa: CASSPWGAVSSGELFF

clone_size: NA
d_call: TRBD1
v_call: TRBV2
j_call: TRBJ2-7
cdr3_nt: TGTGCCAGCAGTGAGGGACAGGGGGCCAACGAGCAGTACTTC
cdr3_aa: CASSEGQGANEQYF

clone_size: NA
d_call: NA
v_call: TRBV28
j_call: TRBJ2-5
cdr3_nt: TGTGCCAGCTCGGGACCACAAGAGACCCAGTACTTC
cdr3_aa: CASSGPQETQYF

clone_size: once
d_call: NA
v_call: TRBV7-8
j_call: TRBJ2-1
cdr3_nt: TGTGCCAGCAGCTCCTCGGACAGAACGCAGTTCTTC
cdr3_aa: CASSSSDRTQFF

clone_size: NA
d_call: NA
v_call: TRBV10-3
j_call: TRBJ2-1
cdr3_nt: TGTGCCACCCGGCTGGGGGCGGATTACAATGAGCAGTTCTTC
cdr3_aa: CATRLGADYNEQFF

clone_size: NA
d_call: TRBD1
v_call: TRBV5-5
j_call: TRBJ2-7
cdr3_nt: TGTGCCAGCAGCATCCGGGACAGTCACTACGAGCAGTACTTC
cdr3_aa: CASSIRDSHYEQYF

clone_size: NA
d_call: TRBD1
v_call: TRBV27
j_call: TRBJ1-5
cdr3_nt: TGTGCCAGCAGTTTATCGCCTGGGACAGGGAATCAGCCCCAGCATTTT
cdr3_aa: CASSLSPGTGNQPQHF

clone_size: NA
d_call: NA
v_call: TRBV21-1
j_call: TRBJ2-2
cdr3_nt: TGTGCCAGCAGCAAAGGAAGCAAGGGACAGTGTCCTACCCTAAACACCGGGGAGCTGTTTTTT
cdr3_aa: CASSKGSKGQCPTLNTGELFF

clone_size: NA
d_call: NA
v_call: TRBV7-9
j_call: TRBJ1-1
cdr3_nt: TGTGCCAGCAGCTTTTTGCAGGGGAACACTGAAGCTTTCTTT
cdr3_aa: CASSFLQGNTEAFF

clone_size: NA
d_call: TRBD2
v_call: TRBV9
j_call: TRBJ2-5
cdr3_nt: TGTGCCAGCAGCCCCACTAGCGGGGGGCGAGAGACCCAGTACTTC
cdr3_aa: CASSPTSGGRETQYF

clone_size: NA
d_call: TRBD1
v_call: TRBV9
j_call: TRBJ1-2
cdr3_nt: TGTGCCAGCAGCGAGGGACAGGAGTCCTCTGGCTACACCTTC
cdr3_aa: CASSEGQESSGYTF

clone_size: NA
d_call: NA
v_call: TRBV5-4
j_call: TRBJ2-5
cdr3_nt: TGTGCCAGCGGGCCTGACCACGCCCAAGAGACCCAGTACTTC
cdr3_aa: CASGPDHAQETQYF

clone_size: NA
d_call: TRBD1
v_call: TRBV10-2
j_call: TRBJ1-6
cdr3_nt: TGCGCCAGCAGTGTGGGTGAGGACAGGGACAGGACACCCCTCCACTTT
cdr3_aa: CASSVGEDRDRTPLHF

clone_size: NA
d_call: TRBD2
v_call: TRBV7-9
j_call: TRBJ2-7
cdr3_nt: TGTGCCAGCAGCGGGGACCGCGGGAGGTACGAGCAGTACTTC
cdr3_aa: CASSGDRGRYEQYF

clone_size: NA
d_call: TRBD2
v_call: TRBV18
j_call: TRBJ2-3
cdr3_nt: TGTGCCAGCTCACGTAGCGGGGGAACTACCTCTAGCACAGATACGCAGTATTTT
cdr3_aa: CASSRSGGTTSSTDTQYF

clone_size: NA
d_call: NA
v_call: TRBV4-3
j_call: TRBJ1-6
cdr3_nt: TGCGCCAGCAGCCAAGATAGGGGCCGGAATTCACCCCTCCACTTT
cdr3_aa: CASSQDRGRNSPLHF

clone_size: once
d_call: TRBD1
v_call: TRBV27
j_call: TRBJ2-3
cdr3_nt: TGTGCCAGCAGTTTTTCAGGGGGCGAAATATTTACAGATACGCAGTATTTT
cdr3_aa: CASSFSGGEIFTDTQYF

clone_size: NA
d_call: NA
v_call: TRBV11-1
j_call: TRBJ1-6
cdr3_nt: TGTGCCAGCTCGCCGGCCGCGGGGGTGGGTTCACCCCTCCACTTT
cdr3_aa: CASSPAAGVGSPLHF

clone_size: few
d_call: NA
v_call: TRBV7-9
j_call: TRBJ1-1
cdr3_nt: TGTGCCAGCAGACCAAATACCGGGTCTGAAGCTTTCTTT
cdr3_aa: CASRPNTGSEAFF

clone_size: once
d_call: TRBD1
v_call: TRBV4-3
j_call: TRBJ1-1
cdr3_nt: TGCGCCAGCAGCCAACGACTCCCGGGACAGGGGAACACTGAAGCTTTCTTT
cdr3_aa: CASSQRLPGQGNTEAFF

clone_size: NA
d_call: TRBD1
v_call: TRBV2
j_call: TRBJ2-3
cdr3_nt: TGTGCCAGCAAAGCCGGGCAGGGGGCAGGGGATACGCAGTATTTT
cdr3_aa: CASKAGQGAGDTQYF

clone_size: NA
d_call: NA
v_call: TRBV10-1
j_call: TRBJ1-6
cdr3_nt: TGCGCCAGCACCGGGGGACGAAATTCACCCCTCCACTTT
cdr3_aa: CASTGGRNSPLHF

clone_size: NA
d_call: TRBD2
v_call: TRBV7-2
j_call: TRBJ2-3
cdr3_nt: TGTGCCAGCAGCTTATTCGGCGGGACTAGCATGTTGGATACGCAGTATTTT
cdr3_aa: CASSLFGGTSMLDTQYF

clone_size: NA
d_call: NA
v_call: TRBV2
j_call: TRBJ2-7
cdr3_nt: TGTGCCAGCAGCCTAATGAGGGACTTCACCTACGAGCAGTACTTC
cdr3_aa: CASSLMRDFTYEQYF

clone_size: once
d_call: TRBD1
v_call: TRBV4-1
j_call: TRBJ1-4
cdr3_nt: TGCGCTAGCCGCCCTGAAGGGGGCTATGAAAAACTGTTTTTT
cdr3_aa: CASRPEGGYEKLFF

clone_size: NA
d_call: TRBD1
v_call: TRBV6-5
j_call: TRBJ1-1
cdr3_nt: TGTGCCAGCAGTTATAATGGACAGGGGGAAGCTTTCTTT
cdr3_aa: CASSYNGQGEAFF

clone_size: NA
d_call: TRBD1
v_call: TRBV29-1
j_call: TRBJ2-3
cdr3_nt: TGCAGCGTAGGGACAGGAATCACAGATACGCAGTATTTT
cdr3_aa: CSVGTGITDTQYF

clone_size: NA
d_call: NA
v_call: TRBV16
j_call: TRBJ1-2
cdr3_nt: TGTGCCAGCAGCCAATCCTCGGCGACCGGCGGCTACACCTTC
cdr3_aa: CASSQSSATGGYTF

clone_size: NA
d_call: TRBD2
v_call: TRBV7-9
j_call: TRBJ2-1
cdr3_nt: TGTGCCAGCAGCCCCTCTAGCGGGCCTTACAATGAGCAGTTCTTC
cdr3_aa: CASSPSSGPYNEQFF

clone_size: NA
d_call: TRBD1
v_call: TRBV6-1
j_call: TRBJ1-5
cdr3_nt: TGTGCCAGCAGTGGAAGGGACAGGGTGGCCCAGCCCCAGCATTTT
cdr3_aa: CASSGRDRVAQPQHF

clone_size: NA
d_call: NA
v_call: TRBV19
j_call: TRBJ2-7
cdr3_nt: TGTGCCAGTAGTCCCTCGGGACTTCCCCCCTACGAGCAGTACTTC
cdr3_aa: CASSPSGLPPYEQYF

clone_size: NA
d_call: TRBD2
v_call: TRBV13
j_call: TRBJ2-1
cdr3_nt: TGTGCCAGCAGCTACAGACTAGCGGGAGTGGATGAGCAGTTCTTC
cdr3_aa: CASSYRLAGVDEQFF

clone_size: NA
d_call: NA
v_call: TRBV6-6
j_call: TRBJ2-7
cdr3_nt: TGTGCCAGCACCGAGGGTGGGGACGAGCAGTACTTC
cdr3_aa: CASTEGGDEQYF

clone_size: NA
d_call: NA
v_call: TRBV7-9
j_call: TRBJ2-7
cdr3_nt: TGTGCCAGCAGCTTAGTGGTAGGCGGGTCCTACGAGCAGTACTTC
cdr3_aa: CASSLVVGGSYEQYF

clone_size: NA
d_call: TRBD2
v_call: TRBV7-9
j_call: TRBJ2-7
cdr3_nt: TGTGCCAGCAGCTCTAGCGGGAGGGCCTACGAGCAGTACTTC
cdr3_aa: CASSSSGRAYEQYF

clone_size: few
d_call: NA
v_call: TRBV6-5
j_call: TRBJ2-1
cdr3_nt: TGTGCCAGCAGTTACGGCGATGAGCAGTTCTTC
cdr3_aa: CASSYGDEQFF

clone_size: NA
d_call: TRBD1
v_call: TRBV19
j_call: TRBJ1-2
cdr3_nt: TGTGCCAGTAGTGAGAGACAGGGGGATCTCACCTTC
cdr3_aa: CASSERQGDLTF

clone_size: NA
d_call: NA
v_call: TRBV29-1
j_call: TRBJ2-1
cdr3_nt: TGCAGCGTTCCGGGACTGTCCTACAATGAGCAGTTCTTC
cdr3_aa: CSVPGLSYNEQFF

clone_size: NA
d_call: NA
v_call: TRBV10-3
j_call: TRBJ2-3
cdr3_nt: TGTGCCATCAGTGAGTCGATTGGAGGCACAGATACGCAGTATTTT
cdr3_aa: CAISESIGGTDTQYF

clone_size: NA
d_call: NA
v_call: TRBV4-1
j_call: TRBJ1-1
cdr3_nt: TGCGCCAGCAGCCGAAAAATGGACAGAGCAGAAGCTTTCTTT
cdr3_aa: CASSRKMDRAEAFF

clone_size: NA
d_call: TRBD1
v_call: TRBV7-2
j_call: TRBJ1-1
cdr3_nt: TGTGCCAGCAGCTCAGGTGGACAGGTTGTTGAAGCTTTCTTT
cdr3_aa: CASSSGGQVVEAFF

clone_size: NA
d_call: NA
v_call: TRBV29-1
j_call: TRBJ2-1
cdr3_nt: TGCAGCGCCGTGGGCAATGAGCAGTTCTTC
cdr3_aa: CSAVGNEQFF

clone_size: NA
d_call: TRBD2
v_call: TRBV2
j_call: TRBJ2-7
cdr3_nt: TGTGCCAGCAGTGAGGCTAGCGGTTCCTACGAGCAGTACTTC
cdr3_aa: CASSEASGSYEQYF

clone_size: once
d_call: NA
v_call: TRBV6-5
j_call: TRBJ1-1
cdr3_nt: TGTGCCAGCAGTTACCCCCGGACAGTGCCGAACACTGAAGCTTTCTTT
cdr3_aa: CASSYPRTVPNTEAFF

clone_size: NA
d_call: TRBD1
v_call: TRBV27
j_call: TRBJ2-7
cdr3_nt: TGTGCCAGCAGTCGTCCCGGGACAGGGGGACACGAGCAGTACTTC
cdr3_aa: CASSRPGTGGHEQYF

clone_size: NA
d_call: TRBD2
v_call: TRBV10-3
j_call: TRBJ2-7
cdr3_nt: TGTGCCATCAGCCTACTAGCGGACTCGGTGGAGCAGTACTTC
cdr3_aa: CAISLLADSVEQYF

clone_size: NA
d_call: NA
v_call: TRBV29-1
j_call: TRBJ2-7
cdr3_nt: TGCAGCGTTGAAGCAGGAGCCTACGAGCAGTACTTC
cdr3_aa: CSVEAGAYEQYF